The present entry profiles one T cell receptor beta chain with its context. The table lists this clonotype with many counts. Its antigen specificity is not known. Base qualities were left out, and no much larger clone turns up one base away. TCR libraries were constructed from 400 ng RNA using the Immunoverse kit, and molecular barcoded adaptors covering alpha/delta and beta/gamma chains were employed. TCR library preparation was performed with the same RNA that was used for transcriptome sequencing. TCR libraries were sequenced on an Illumina HiSeq 4000 with 2 x 150 cycles. The study's own analysis went as follows. MiXCR aligned TCR reads to human V, D, J and C references and assembled the aligned reads into CDR3 clonotypes, with quality filtering and error correction included. The tcR package in R was used for analysis of clonotype counts and gene usage diversity. Raw mapping reads were checked after the RNA-seq reads had been mapped by STAR aligner version 2.5.3a onto the human GRCh37 genome. To test how sequencing depth affects detected clonotypes, IR-seq fastq files were randomly downsampled with Seqtk 1.3. The raw public reads went through TCRdb reprocessing: fastp at Q25, MiXCR clone calling, in-frame beta chains kept. Each entry is one CDR3 protein sequence, shown with its most common DNA and genes. TCRdb, rather than the study authors, made the V and J calls. The sample table shows some 50,000 distinct CDR3 sequences, and around 19% are seen once. The ten largest clones add up to less than 45% of the sample.

V has 7 bases trimmed and J has 5 bases trimmed; junction bases matching no gene number 5. Its CDR3 holds 13 amino acids, cysteine through phenylalanine. The entry retains the CDR3 DNA only, 39 bases that are in frame from base 1. Based on the germline V gene (reference sequence), the CDR1 and CDR2 sequences are MNHEY and SMNVEV. This entry is derived from a study of read filtering for tumor transcriptome and immune sequencing (dated by TCRdb to the early 2020s). With regard to the full study: The cohort consisted of around 18 male and over twelve female patients, with a mean age of about 66 years and an age range of roughly 40 to 85. By revised international staging, about 8 patients were R-ISS I, 16 were R-ISS II and 7 were R-ISS III. Whole-transcriptome libraries were prepared with the TruSeq RNA Access Library Prep Kit after DNase treatment. Per sample, about 4.05 to 10.27 million TCR-region mapped reads were obtained with IR-seq, compared with only roughly 85 to 1273 with RNA-seq. TCR repertoires obtained by targeted immune repertoire sequencing and by bulk whole-transcriptome sequencing performed on the same bone marrow samples were compared. One main goal was a read-filtering strategy for immune repertoire data, in particular deciding whether clonotypes backed by only one read should be removed. What the study reported, not specific to this receptor: Compared with RNA-seq, IR-seq captured clonotypes at much higher depth and more reliably, and a smaller IR-seq throughput was enough to identify most shared clonotypes. Removing single-read clonotypes increased the correlation between IR-seq and RNA-seq shared clonotype proportions. The sorted CD138-negative fraction was not purified T cells but a mixed bone marrow immune population. In IR-seq, single-read clonotypes were approximately 81% of clonotypes but approximately 3.7% of total reads; in RNA-seq they were around 75% of clonotypes and more than 40% of reads.

Every patient had bone marrow sampled at the time of active disease. Ficoll-Hypaque density gradient centrifugation was used to isolate the bone marrow mononuclear cells. CD138-negative cells were obtained by negative selection after labeling with CD138 magnetic microbeads on a MACS separator, removing myeloma plasma cells. Flow cytometry on an Attune NxT with CD138 antibodies was used to check the purity of the isolated cells. TRIzol reagent was used to extract total RNA, which was then quantified with a NanoDrop spectrophotometer. Paired RNA-seq and IR-seq were performed on each patient's CD138-negative bone marrow sample.

This clonotype was obtained from a donor aged 40 or older with multiple myeloma. The rearrangement combines TRBV27 with TRBJ2-1; 7 bases in the middle match TRBD1. The specimen was a population of CD138-negative cells sorted from bone marrow. The cell subset or site label on this specimen signifies: bone marrow mononuclear cells depleted of CD138+ plasma/myeloma cells by negative magnetic selection. The DNA sequence reads TGTGCCAGCATCTCAACAGGGGACAATGAGCAGTTCTTC. This gives the protein CASISTGDNEQFF.